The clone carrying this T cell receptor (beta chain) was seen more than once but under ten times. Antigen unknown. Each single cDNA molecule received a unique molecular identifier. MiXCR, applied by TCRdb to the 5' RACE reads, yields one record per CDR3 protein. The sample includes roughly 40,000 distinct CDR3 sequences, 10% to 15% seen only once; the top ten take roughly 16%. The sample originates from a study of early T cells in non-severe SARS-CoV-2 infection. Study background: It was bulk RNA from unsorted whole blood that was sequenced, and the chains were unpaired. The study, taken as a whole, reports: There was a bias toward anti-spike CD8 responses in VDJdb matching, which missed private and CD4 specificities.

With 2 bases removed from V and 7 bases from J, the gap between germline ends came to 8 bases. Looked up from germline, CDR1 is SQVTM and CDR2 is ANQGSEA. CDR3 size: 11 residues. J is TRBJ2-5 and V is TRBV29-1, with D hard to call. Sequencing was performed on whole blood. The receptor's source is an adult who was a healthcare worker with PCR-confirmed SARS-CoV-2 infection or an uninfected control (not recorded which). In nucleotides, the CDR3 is TGCAGCGTTGAAATACGAGGGACCCAGTACTTC. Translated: CSVEIRGTQYF.